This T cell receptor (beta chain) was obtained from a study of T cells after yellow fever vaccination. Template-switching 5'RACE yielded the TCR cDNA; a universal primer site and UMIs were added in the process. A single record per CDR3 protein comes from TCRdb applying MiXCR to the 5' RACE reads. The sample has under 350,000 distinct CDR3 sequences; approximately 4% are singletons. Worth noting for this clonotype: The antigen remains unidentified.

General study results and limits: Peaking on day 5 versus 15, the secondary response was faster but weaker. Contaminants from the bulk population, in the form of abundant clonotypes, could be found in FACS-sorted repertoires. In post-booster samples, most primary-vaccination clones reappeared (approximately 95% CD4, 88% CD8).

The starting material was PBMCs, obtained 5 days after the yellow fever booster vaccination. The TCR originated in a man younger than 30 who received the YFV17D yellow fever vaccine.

The CDR3 region is CASSSQGRYYGYTF. The CDR3, as DNA: TGTGCCAGCAGTTCCCAGGGACGGTACTATGGCTACACCTTC. The chain couples TRBV7-2 to TRBJ1-2, with a weak D call TRBD1 (5 bases). The germline V and J ends were trimmed by 6 bases and 3 bases, with 14 bases remaining between them. CDR3 length equals 14 residues. The germline V gene encodes CDR1 SGHTA and CDR2 FQGNSA.